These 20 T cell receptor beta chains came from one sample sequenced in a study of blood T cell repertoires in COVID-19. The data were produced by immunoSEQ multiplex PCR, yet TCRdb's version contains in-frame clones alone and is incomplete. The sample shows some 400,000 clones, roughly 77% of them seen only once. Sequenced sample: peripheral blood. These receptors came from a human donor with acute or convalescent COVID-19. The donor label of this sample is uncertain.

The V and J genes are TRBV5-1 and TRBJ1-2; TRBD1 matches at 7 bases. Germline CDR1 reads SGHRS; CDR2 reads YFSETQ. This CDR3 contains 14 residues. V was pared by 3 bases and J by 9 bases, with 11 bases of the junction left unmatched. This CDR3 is CASSSTTGTERYTF. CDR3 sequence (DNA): TGCGCCAGCAGCTCAACAACCGGGACAGAACGCTACACCTTC.

The CDR3 DNA sequence: TGCGCCAGCAGCCGACTACAAGGCTCTGGGGCCAACGTCCTGACTTTC. Its translation is CASSRLQGSGANVLTF. The chain employs TRBV5-1 and TRBJ2-6; D may be TRBD2 (5 bases). In germline, CDR1 is SGHRS, CDR2 YFSETQ. V was clipped by 4 bases and J by 0 bases, with 11 bases between them. CDR3 length equals 16 residues.

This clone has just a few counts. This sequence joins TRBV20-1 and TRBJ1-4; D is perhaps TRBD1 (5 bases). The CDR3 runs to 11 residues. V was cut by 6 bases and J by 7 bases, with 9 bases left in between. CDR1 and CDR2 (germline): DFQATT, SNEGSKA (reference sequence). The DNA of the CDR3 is TGCAGTGCAGGGGTCCGTGAAAAACTGTTTTTT. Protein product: CSAGVREKLFF.

The CDR3 loop reads CASSSLAGQGAGELFF. The CDR3 DNA is TGTGCCAGCAGTTCACTAGCGGGCCAGGGGGCCGGGGAGCTGTTTTTT. This chain uses TRBV27 with TRBJ2-2, with 9 bases matching TRBD2. Germline assignment: CDR1 MNHEY and CDR2 SMNVEV (reference sequence). Trimming cost V 4 bases and J 6 bases; bases outside gene matches: 9. The CDR3 contains 16 residues.

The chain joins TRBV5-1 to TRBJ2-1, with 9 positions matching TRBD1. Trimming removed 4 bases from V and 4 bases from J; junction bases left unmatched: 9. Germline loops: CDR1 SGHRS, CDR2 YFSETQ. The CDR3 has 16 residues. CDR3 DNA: TGCGCCAGCAGCCTGGGGCCGGGACAGGGATACAATGAGCAGTTCTTC. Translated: CASSLGPGQGYNEQFF.

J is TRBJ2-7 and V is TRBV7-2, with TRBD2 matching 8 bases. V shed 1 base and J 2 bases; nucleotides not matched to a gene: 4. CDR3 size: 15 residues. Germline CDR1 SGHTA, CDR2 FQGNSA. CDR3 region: CASSLGGTRTYEQYF. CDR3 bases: TGTGCCAGCAGCTTAGGTGGGACTAGGACCTACGAGCAGTACTTC.

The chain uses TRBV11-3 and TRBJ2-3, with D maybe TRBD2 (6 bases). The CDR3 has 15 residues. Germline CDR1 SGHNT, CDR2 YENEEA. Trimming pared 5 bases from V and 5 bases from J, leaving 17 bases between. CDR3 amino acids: CASSPGRQGGDTQYF. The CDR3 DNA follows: TGTGCCAGCAGCCCTGGGAGGCAGGGTGGAGATACGCAGTATTTT.

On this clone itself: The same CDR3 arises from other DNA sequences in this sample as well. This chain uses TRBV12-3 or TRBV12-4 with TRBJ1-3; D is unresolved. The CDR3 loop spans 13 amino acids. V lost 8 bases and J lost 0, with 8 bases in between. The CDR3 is CASGRFSGNTIYF. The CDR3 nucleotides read TGTGCCAGCGGGCGATTCTCTGGAAACACCATATATTTT.

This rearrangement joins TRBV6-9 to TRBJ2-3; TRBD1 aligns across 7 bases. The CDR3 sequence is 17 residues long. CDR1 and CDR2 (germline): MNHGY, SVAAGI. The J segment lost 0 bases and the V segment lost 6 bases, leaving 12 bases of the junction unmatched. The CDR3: CASSRTDTQGSTDTQYF. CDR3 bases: TGTGCCAGCAGCCGCACAGATACACAGGGGAGCACAGATACGCAGTATTTT.

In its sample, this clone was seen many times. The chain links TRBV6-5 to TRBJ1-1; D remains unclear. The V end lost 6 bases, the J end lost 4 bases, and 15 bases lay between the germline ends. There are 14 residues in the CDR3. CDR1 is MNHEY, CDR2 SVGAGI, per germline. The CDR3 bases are TGTGCCAGCAGAGTGGACCCCCGGGGCACTGAAGCTTTCTTT. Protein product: CASRVDPRGTEAFF.

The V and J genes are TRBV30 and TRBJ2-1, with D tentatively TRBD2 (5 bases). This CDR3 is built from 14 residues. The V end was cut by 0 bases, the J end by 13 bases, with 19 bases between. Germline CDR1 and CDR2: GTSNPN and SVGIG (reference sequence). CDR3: CAWSVKPRGSRQFF. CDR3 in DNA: TGTGCCTGGAGTGTAAAACCCCGGGGATCTCGTCAGTTCTTC.

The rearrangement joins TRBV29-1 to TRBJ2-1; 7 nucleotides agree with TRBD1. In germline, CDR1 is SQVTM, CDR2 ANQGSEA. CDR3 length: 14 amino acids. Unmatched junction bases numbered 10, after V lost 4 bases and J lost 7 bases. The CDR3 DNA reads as TGCAGCGTTGTCCGACAGGGTCTCTTGAATGAGCAGTTCTTC. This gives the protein CSVVRQGLLNEQFF.

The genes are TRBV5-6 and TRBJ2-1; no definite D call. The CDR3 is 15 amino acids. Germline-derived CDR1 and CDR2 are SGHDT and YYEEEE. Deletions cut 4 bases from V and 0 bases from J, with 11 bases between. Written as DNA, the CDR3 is TGTGCCAGCAGCCCTATATCGAGCTCCTACAATGAGCAGTTCTTC. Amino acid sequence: CASSPISSSYNEQFF. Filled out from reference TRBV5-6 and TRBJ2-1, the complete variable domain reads DAGVTQSPTHLIKTRGQQVTLRCSPKSGHDTVSWYQQALGQGPQFIFQYYEEEERQRGNFPDRFSGHQFPNYSSELNVNALLLGDSALYLCASSPISSSYNEQFFGPGTRLTVL.

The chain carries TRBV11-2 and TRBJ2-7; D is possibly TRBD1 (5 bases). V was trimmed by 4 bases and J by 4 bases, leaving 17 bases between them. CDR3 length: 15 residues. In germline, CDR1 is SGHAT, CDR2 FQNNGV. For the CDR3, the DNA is TGTGCCAGCAGCTCGCCGGGCCAGGGCTCATACGAGCAGTACTTC. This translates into CASSSPGQGSYEQYF.

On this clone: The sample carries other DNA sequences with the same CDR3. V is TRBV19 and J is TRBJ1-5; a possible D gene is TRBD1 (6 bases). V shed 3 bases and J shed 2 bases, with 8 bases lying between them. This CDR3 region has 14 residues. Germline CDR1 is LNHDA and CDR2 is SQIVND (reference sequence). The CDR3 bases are TGTGCCAGTAGTATCGCAGGGGGCAATCAGCCCCAGCATTTT. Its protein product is CASSIAGGNQPQHF.

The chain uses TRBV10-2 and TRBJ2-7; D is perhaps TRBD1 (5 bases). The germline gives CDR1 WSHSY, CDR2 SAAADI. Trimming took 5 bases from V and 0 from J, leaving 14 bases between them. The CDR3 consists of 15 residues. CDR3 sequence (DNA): TGCGCCAGCAGTTCTCAGGGAACGGGCTCCTACGAGCAGTACTTC. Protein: CASSSQGTGSYEQYF.

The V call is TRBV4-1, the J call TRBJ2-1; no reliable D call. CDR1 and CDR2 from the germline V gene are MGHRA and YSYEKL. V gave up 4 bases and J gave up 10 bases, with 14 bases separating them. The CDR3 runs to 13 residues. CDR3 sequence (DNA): TGCGCCAGCAGCCGAGACCCTTCAGAAGAGCAGTTCTTC. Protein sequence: CASSRDPSEEQFF.

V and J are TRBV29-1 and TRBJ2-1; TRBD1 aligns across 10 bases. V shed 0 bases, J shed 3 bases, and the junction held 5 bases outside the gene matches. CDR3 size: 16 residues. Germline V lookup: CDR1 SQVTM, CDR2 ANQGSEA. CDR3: CSVEEAGTGDYNEQFF. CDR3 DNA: TGCAGCGTTGAAGAGGCTGGGACAGGGGACTACAATGAGCAGTTCTTC.

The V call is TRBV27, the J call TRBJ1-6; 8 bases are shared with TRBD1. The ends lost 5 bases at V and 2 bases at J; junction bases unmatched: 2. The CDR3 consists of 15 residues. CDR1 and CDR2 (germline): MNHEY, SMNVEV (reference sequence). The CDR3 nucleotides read TGTGCCAGCAGTCTGGACAGGGCCTATAATTCACCCCTCCACTTT. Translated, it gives CASSLDRAYNSPLHF.

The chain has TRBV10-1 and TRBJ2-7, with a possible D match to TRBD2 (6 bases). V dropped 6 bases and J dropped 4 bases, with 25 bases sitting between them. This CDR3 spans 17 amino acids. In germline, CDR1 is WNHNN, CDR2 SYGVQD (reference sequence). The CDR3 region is CASSPAGQVFASYEQYF. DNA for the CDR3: TGCGCCAGCAGCCCCGCGGGGCAGGTCTTTGCCAGTTACGAGCAGTACTTC.